The rows below give T cell receptor beta chains drawn from one sample of a study of cytomegalovirus exposure and HLA in healthy donors. Assay: immunoSEQ multiplex PCR; the TCRdb copy retains only in-frame clones and omits some. The table includes 100,000 to 150,000 clones, roughly 79% detected once. The sample comprised PBMCs. The source of these receptors is a woman aged 45 to 65 in good health and CMV-seronegative. The CDR3 runs from the conserved cysteine through the conserved F or W. A D gene is named only where the DNA matches it firmly. Size values are once, few and many counts, or a class for expanded clones, and some rows have none.

d_call,j_call,clone_size,v_call,cdr3_nt,cdr3_aa
.,TRBJ1-3,once,TRBV4-2,TGTGCCAGCAGCCCGCGGAGTCGGGAGACTGGAAACACCATATATTTT,CASSPRSRETGNTIYF
.,TRBJ2-5,.,TRBV11-3,TGTGCCAGCAGCTCCAGCGACAGTCAAGAGACCCAGTACTTC,CASSSSDSQETQYF
.,TRBJ2-2,.,TRBV14,TGTGCCAGCAGCCAAGCTTCTAGGGGCACCGGGGAGCTGTTTTTT,CASSQASRGTGELFF
.,TRBJ1-5,.,TRBV6-5,TGTGCCAGCAGTCCCTTGGGGAGTTCGCTTCAGCCCCAGCATTTT,CASSPLGSSLQPQHF
TRBD2,TRBJ2-7,.,TRBV28,TGTGCCAGCAGGCCGGGACTAGCTCGGTGGGAGCAGTACTTC,CASRPGLARWEQYF
TRBD2,TRBJ2-7,.,TRBV28,TGTGCCAGCACCACCACCCGACTAGCGGGGAACTACGAGCAGTACTTC,CASTTTRLAGNYEQYF
.,TRBJ1-1,.,TRBV7-8,TGTGCCAGCAGCTTAGGGGGAGTAGCGAACACTGAAGCTTTCTTT,CASSLGGVANTEAFF
.,TRBJ1-1,.,TRBV9,TGTGCCAGCAGCGTAGGTTACGTCGGTGAAGCTTTCTTT,CASSVGYVGEAFF
TRBD2,TRBJ2-3,.,TRBV9,TGTGCCAGCAGCGTAGGTAGCGGGAGCTTCACAGATACGCAGTATTTT,CASSVGSGSFTDTQYF
.,TRBJ1-3,once,TRBV30,TGTGCCTGGATGGCAGGGGCGTATGGAAACACCACATATTTT,CAWMAGAYGNTTYF
TRBD1,TRBJ1-4,.,TRBV2,TGTGCCGACTCGACAGGGCTGGGGGAAAAACTGTTTTTT,CADSTGLGEKLFF
.,TRBJ1-1,.,TRBV4-1,TGCGCCAGCAGCAGGCAGGAGGGGACTGAAGCTTTCTTT,CASSRQEGTEAFF
.,TRBJ2-7,.,TRBV2,TGTGCCAACTCCGTATCGGTATCCCCCGTCTACGAGCAGTACTTC,CANSVSVSPVYEQYF
.,TRBJ1-1,few,TRBV27,TGTGCCAGCAGTTCTCGCCTGTACAGGGAACAAGCTTTCTTT,CASSSRLYREQAFF
.,TRBJ1-2,once,TRBV25-1,TGTGCCAGCAGTGATCCAGGGAGGAGGTATGGCTACACCTTC,CASSDPGRRYGYTF